Presented here are 18 T cell receptor beta chains from one specimen sequenced in a study of blood T cell repertoires in COVID-19. Produced via immunoSEQ multiplex PCR; TCRdb's table is partial and in-frame only. The sample contains around 160,000 clones, around 90% of which appear only once. Sequenced input: PBMCs or T cells enriched from blood (not recorded which). Source of these receptors: a woman aged 40 to 50 who had been exposed to COVID-19.

This chain links TRBV27 with TRBJ2-1; 7 nucleotides match TRBD1. From germline, CDR1 is MNHEY and CDR2 SMNVEV (reference sequence). CDR3 size: 16 residues. Germline trimming cut 8 bases from V and 7 bases from J; bases unmatched to any gene: 17. DNA for the CDR3: TGTGCCAGCGGATTTTACTCAGGGGCAGGGGGAAATGAGCAGTTCTTC. It specifies CASGFYSGAGGNEQFF.

This chain uses TRBV7-2 with TRBJ2-7, with 11 bases matching TRBD2. Trimming removed 5 bases from V and 6 bases from J; junction bases left unmatched: 9. The CDR3 covers 15 residues. Germline V gene sequence: CDR1 SGHTA, CDR2 FQGNSA. CDR3 sequence reads: CASSVDPLAGVEQYF. DNA for the CDR3: TGTGCCAGCAGCGTCGATCCACTAGCGGGAGTCGAGCAGTACTTC. Complete variable domain (other parts from reference TRBV7-2 and TRBJ2-7): GAGVSQSPSNKVTEKGKDVELRCDPISGHTALYWYRQSLGQGLEFLIYFQGNSAPDKSGLPSDRFSAERTGGSVSTLTIQRTQQEDSAVYLCASSVDPLAGVEQYFGPGTRLTVT.

The chain combines TRBV7-9 with TRBJ1-6, with 7 bases lining up with TRBD1. CDR3 length: 16 amino acids. Germline CDR1 is SEHNR and CDR2 is FQNEAQ (reference sequence). The junction had 9 bases not matched to a gene; V was cut back by 1 base and J by 9 bases. CDR3 residues: CASSLGGRQGSSPLHF. CDR3 in DNA: TGTGCCAGCAGCTTAGGGGGACGACAGGGAAGTTCACCCCTCCACTTT.

The J gene is TRBJ1-2, the V gene TRBV29-1, with 11 bases lining up with TRBD1. The CDR3 runs 13 residues. CDR1 is SQVTM, CDR2 ANQGSEA, per germline. Trimming removed 5 bases from V and 2 bases from J; junction bases left unmatched: 1. This CDR3 is CSVRTGGNYGYTF. The DNA for the CDR3 is TGCAGCGTTAGGACAGGGGGCAACTATGGCTACACCTTC.

The V call is TRBV2, the J call TRBJ1-4, with 8 positions matching TRBD1. V shed 3 bases and J 5 bases; nucleotides not matched to a gene: 5. This CDR3 contains 15 residues. Germline V gives CDR1 SNHLY, CDR2 FYNNEI. The DNA of the CDR3 is TGTGCCAGCAGTGAGACGACAGGGGAAAATGAAAAACTGTTTTTT. This gives the protein CASSETTGENEKLFF.

The CDR3 sequence: CASSGRERAEAFF. For the CDR3, the DNA is TGCGCCAGCAGCGGCCGGGAACGAGCTGAAGCTTTCTTT. This chain joins TRBV5-1 and TRBJ1-1, with D unresolved. Trimming removed 4 bases from V and 6 bases from J, with 13 bases in between. Germline V gives CDR1 SGHRS, CDR2 YFSETQ. This CDR3 has 13 amino acids.

This chain connects TRBV15 to TRBJ1-2, with D unresolved. CDR1 LNHNV and CDR2 YYDKDF come from the germline V gene (reference sequence). The V end was cut by 0 bases, the J end by 0 bases, with 5 bases between. This CDR3 region has 14 residues. CDR3 sequence reads: CATSRDSSNYGYTF. DNA for the CDR3: TGTGCCACCAGCAGAGACAGTTCTAACTATGGCTACACCTTC.

This clone was recorded once. This chain uses TRBV24-1 with TRBJ2-7; 8 bases agree with TRBD1. CDR3 length: 15 amino acids. Germline V CDR1 and CDR2: KGHDR, SFDVKD. With 2 bases clipped from V and 2 bases from J, the junction kept 4 bases outside the gene matches. Here the CDR3 reads CATSDSGQGTYEQYF. DNA for the CDR3: TGTGCCACCAGTGATTCTGGACAGGGTACCTACGAGCAGTACTTC.

This clone was detected a few times. The rearrangement links TRBV7-8 to TRBJ1-6; D is undetermined. CDR3 length: 17 residues. The V gene's germline CDR1 is SGHVS and CDR2 FQNEAQ. V lost 2 bases to trimming and J lost 5 bases, with 16 bases between them. As DNA, the CDR3 is TGTGCCAGCAGCTTATCGTTGGGCCGGAATGATAATTCACCCCTCCACTTT. Encoded protein: CASSLSLGRNDNSPLHF.

The V call is TRBV10-2, the J call TRBJ1-5, with D tentatively TRBD1 (6 bases). V lost 0 bases and J 0 bases, leaving 12 bases between the germline ends. The CDR3 covers 17 residues. Germline V gene lookup returns CDR1 WSHSY and CDR2 SAAADI. CDR3 bases: TGCGCCAGCAGTGAGTCGGGGGCAGGTTATAGCAATCAGCCCCAGCATTTT. Residues: CASSESGAGYSNQPQHF.

J is TRBJ1-1 and V is TRBV9, with TRBD1 as a possible D gene (5 bases). This CDR3 comprises 13 residues. Trimming took 0 bases from V and 10 from J, leaving 13 bases between them. Germline CDR1 reads SGDLS; CDR2 reads YYNGEE. The CDR3 DNA is TGTGCCAGCAGCGTAGTTGAAATGGGGCCAGCTTTCTTT. Protein product: CASSVVEMGPAFF. Complete variable domain (other parts from reference TRBV9 and TRBJ1-1): DSGVTQTPKHLITATGQRVTLRCSPRSGDLSVYWYQQSLDQGLQFLIQYYNGEERAKGNILERFSAQQFPDLHSELNLSSLELGDSALYFCASSVVEMGPAFFGQGTRLTVV.

The rearrangement links TRBV5-1 to TRBJ1-2, with D possibly being TRBD1 (5 bases). CDR3 size: 14 residues. Trimming removed 0 bases at V and 6 bases at J, with 12 bases between. Germline assignment: CDR1 SGHRS and CDR2 YFSETQ. The CDR3 DNA sequence: TGCGCCAGCAGCTTGGCCCCCGCAGGGAATGGCTACACCTTC. Encoded protein: CASSLAPAGNGYTF. The whole variable domain, filled in from reference TRBV5-1 and TRBJ1-2, reads KAGVTQTPRYLIKTRGQQVTLSCSPISGHRSVSWYQQTPGQGLQFLFEYFSETQRNKGNFPGRFSGRQFSNSRSEMNVSTLELGDSALYLCASSLAPAGNGYTFGSGTRLTVV.

The chain carries TRBV28 and TRBJ1-1; D gene unclear. The germline V gene encodes CDR1 MDHEN and CDR2 SYDVKM. Trimming shortened V by 2 bases and J by 7 bases, and 17 bases separated the two germline ends. CDR3 length: 15 residues. CDR3 residues: CASSLRRIVRVEAFF. In DNA, the CDR3 is TGTGCCAGCAGTTTAAGGAGAATCGTCAGAGTTGAAGCTTTCTTT.

The rearrangement joins TRBV3-1 (or the pseudogene TRBV3-2) to TRBJ2-3, with 7 nucleotides matching TRBD2. The CDR3 contains 16 residues. The V segment lost 0 bases and the J segment 1 base; nucleotides outside the gene matches: 4. CDR1 and CDR2 (germline): LGHDT, YNNKEL (reference sequence). The CDR3 loop is CASSQEFAGGTDTQYF. CDR3 DNA: TGTGCCAGCAGCCAAGAGTTTGCGGGGGGCACAGATACGCAGTATTTT.

J is TRBJ1-2 and V is TRBV27; D is possibly TRBD1 (6 bases). Germline-derived CDR1 and CDR2 are MNHEY and SMNVEV (reference sequence). The CDR3 contains 13 residues. Trimming removed 2 bases at V and 7 bases at J, with 11 bases between. CDR3 nucleotides: TGTGCCAGCAGTTTAGCCCAGGGGACTGGCTACACCTTC. Translation: CASSLAQGTGYTF.

This chain connects TRBV5-1 to TRBJ1-3; 9 bases line up with TRBD1. CDR3 length equals 16 residues. CDR1 and CDR2 from the germline V gene are SGHRS and YFSETQ. After removal of 4 bases from V and 3 bases from J, the junction contained 8 bases not matched to a gene. CDR3: CASSPLGQGNGNTIYF. In DNA form, the CDR3 reads TGCGCCAGCAGCCCACTAGGACAGGGGAATGGAAACACCATATATTTT. Full variable domain (rest looked up from reference TRBV5-1 and TRBJ1-3): KAGVTQTPRYLIKTRGQQVTLSCSPISGHRSVSWYQQTPGQGLQFLFEYFSETQRNKGNFPGRFSGRQFSNSRSEMNVSTLELGDSALYLCASSPLGQGNGNTIYFGEGSWLTVV.

The V gene is TRBV19, the J gene TRBJ2-1; 10 nucleotides align to TRBD1. This CDR3 has 14 residues. V shed 5 bases, J shed 15 bases, and the junction held 13 bases outside the gene matches. Germline values: CDR1 LNHDA, CDR2 SQIVND (reference sequence). The CDR3 coding sequence is TGTGCCAGTAGTTTCCGGGACAGGGGCTCAAAGGGGTTCTTC. It yields the protein CASSFRDRGSKGFF.

This clone showed up just a few times. DNA for the CDR3: TGTGCCAGCAGCTCTCGACCCATATGGGGAGAGCCTACCGGGGAGCTGTTTTTT. Translation gives CASSSRPIWGEPTGELFF. The gene calls are TRBV6-2 or TRBV6-3 and TRBJ2-2; possible D gene TRBD2, 5 bases. V dropped 6 bases and J dropped 5 bases, with 25 bases sitting between them. From germline, CDR1 is MNHEY and CDR2 SVGEGT. The CDR3 is 18 amino acids.